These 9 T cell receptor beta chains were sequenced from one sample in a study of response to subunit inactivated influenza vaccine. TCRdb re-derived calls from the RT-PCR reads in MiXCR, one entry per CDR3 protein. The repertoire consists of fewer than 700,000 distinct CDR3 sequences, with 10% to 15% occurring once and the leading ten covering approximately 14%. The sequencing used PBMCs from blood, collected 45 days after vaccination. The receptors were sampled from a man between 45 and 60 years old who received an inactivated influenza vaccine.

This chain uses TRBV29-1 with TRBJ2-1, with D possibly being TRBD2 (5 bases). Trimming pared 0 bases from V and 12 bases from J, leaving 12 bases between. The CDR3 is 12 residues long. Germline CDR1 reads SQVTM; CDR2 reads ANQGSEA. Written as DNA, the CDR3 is TGCAGCGTTGAAGATCGTCGGGGTTGGCAGTTCTTC. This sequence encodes CSVEDRRGWQFF.

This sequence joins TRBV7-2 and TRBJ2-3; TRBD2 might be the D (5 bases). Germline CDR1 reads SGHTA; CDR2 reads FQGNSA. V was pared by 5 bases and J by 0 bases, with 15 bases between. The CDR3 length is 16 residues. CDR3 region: CASSPGGRASTDTQYF. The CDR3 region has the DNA TGTGCCAGCAGCCCTGGTGGGCGGGCTAGCACAGATACGCAGTATTTT.

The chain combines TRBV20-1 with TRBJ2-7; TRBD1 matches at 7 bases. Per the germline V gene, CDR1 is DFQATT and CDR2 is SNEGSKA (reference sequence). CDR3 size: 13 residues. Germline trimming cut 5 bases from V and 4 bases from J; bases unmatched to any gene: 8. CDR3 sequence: CSAARDRRYEQYF. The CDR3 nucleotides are TGCAGTGCTGCCCGGGACAGAAGATACGAGCAGTACTTC.

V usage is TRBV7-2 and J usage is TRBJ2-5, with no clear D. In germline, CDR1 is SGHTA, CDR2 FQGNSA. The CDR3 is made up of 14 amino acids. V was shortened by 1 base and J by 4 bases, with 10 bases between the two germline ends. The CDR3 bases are TGTGCCAGCAGCTTAGTTCCGGGTCCAGAGACCCAGTACTTC. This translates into CASSLVPGPETQYF.

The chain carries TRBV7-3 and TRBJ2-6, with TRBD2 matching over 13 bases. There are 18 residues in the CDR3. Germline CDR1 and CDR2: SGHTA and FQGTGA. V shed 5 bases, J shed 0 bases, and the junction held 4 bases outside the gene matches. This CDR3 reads CASSPRTSGSSGANVLTF. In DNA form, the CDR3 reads TGTGCCAGCAGCCCCCGGACTAGCGGGAGCTCTGGGGCCAACGTCCTGACTTTC.

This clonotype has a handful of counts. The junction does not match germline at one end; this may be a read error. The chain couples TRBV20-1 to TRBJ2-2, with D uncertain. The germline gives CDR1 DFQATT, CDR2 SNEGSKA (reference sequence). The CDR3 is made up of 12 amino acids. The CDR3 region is CSAREAIGELFF. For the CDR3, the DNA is TGCAGTGCTCGAGAAGCGATCGGGGAGCTGTTTTTT.

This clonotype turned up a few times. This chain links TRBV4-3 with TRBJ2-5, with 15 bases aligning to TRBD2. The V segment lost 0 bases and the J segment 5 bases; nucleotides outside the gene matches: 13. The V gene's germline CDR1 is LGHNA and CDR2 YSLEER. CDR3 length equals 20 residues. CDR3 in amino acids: CASSQDRRTSGGALYETQYF. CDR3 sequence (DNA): TGCGCCAGCAGCCAAGATCGGCGGACTAGCGGGGGGGCCTTATACGAGACCCAGTACTTC.

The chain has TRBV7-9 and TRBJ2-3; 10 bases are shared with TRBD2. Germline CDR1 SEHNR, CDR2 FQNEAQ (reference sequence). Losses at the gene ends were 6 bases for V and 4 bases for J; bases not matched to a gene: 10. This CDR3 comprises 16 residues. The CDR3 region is CASSPRSSGSADTQYF. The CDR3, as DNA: TGTGCCAGCAGTCCTCGGTCTAGCGGGAGTGCAGATACGCAGTATTTT.

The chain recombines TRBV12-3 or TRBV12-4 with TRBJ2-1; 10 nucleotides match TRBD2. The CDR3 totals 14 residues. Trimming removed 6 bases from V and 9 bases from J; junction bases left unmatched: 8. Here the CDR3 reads CASRMGAGGGEQFF. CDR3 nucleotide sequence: TGTGCCAGCAGGATGGGAGCGGGAGGGGGTGAGCAGTTCTTC.